One sample yielded the 21 T cell receptor beta chains listed below, sequenced in a study of graft-versus-host responses after intestinal transplantation. Data came from immunoSEQ multiplex PCR; TCRdb stores just in-frame clones and leaves some out. The sample consists of tens of thousands of clones, 85% to 95% of them appearing once. The sample consisted of PBMCs, taken 750 to 800 days after a first intestinal transplant, on the day of a second. These receptors all stem from a human patient who received an intestinal transplant, so some T cells may come from the graft donor.

The V and J genes are TRBV5-1 and TRBJ2-7, with no clear D. Per the germline V gene, CDR1 is SGHRS and CDR2 is YFSETQ. Trimming took off 0 bases at V and 2 bases at J, with 12 bases between the two ends. The CDR3 has 15 amino acids. The CDR3 coding sequence is TGCGCCAGCAGCTTGGGTGGAGCGACGACCTACGAGCAGTACTTC. Translated, it gives CASSLGGATTYEQYF. The full variable domain, rest sourced from reference TRBV5-1 and TRBJ2-7, is KAGVTQTPRYLIKTRGQQVTLSCSPISGHRSVSWYQQTPGQGLQFLFEYFSETQRNKGNFPGRFSGRQFSNSRSEMNVSTLELGDSALYLCASSLGGATTYEQYFGPGTRLTVT.

The chain has TRBV2 and TRBJ2-7, with D tentatively TRBD2 (5 bases). V was clipped by 10 bases and J by 0 bases, with 19 bases between them. This CDR3 comprises 15 residues. Germline CDR1 SNHLY, CDR2 FYNNEI. CDR3 sequence (DNA): TGTGCCATCACCCAAGGACTCCAAAGCTCCTACGAGCAGTACTTC. Translating it yields CAITQGLQSSYEQYF.

The chain has TRBV19 and TRBJ1-4, with D maybe TRBD1 (5 bases). Germline V gives CDR1 LNHDA, CDR2 SQIVND (reference sequence). The CDR3 is made up of 15 amino acids. With 10 bases removed from V and 7 bases from J, the gap between germline ends came to 22 bases. CDR3: CATRPGTTQTEKLFF. The DNA for the CDR3 is TGTGCCACCCGCCCAGGGACGACGCAGACTGAAAAACTGTTTTTT.

The rearrangement joins TRBV19 to TRBJ2-3, with D perhaps assigned TRBD1 or TRBD2 (5 bases each). The CDR3 runs 13 residues. V lost 5 bases, J lost 0 bases, and 6 bases lay in between. Germline assignment: CDR1 LNHDA and CDR2 SQIVND (reference sequence). CDR3 residues: CASSGDSTDTQYF. The CDR3 DNA follows: TGTGCCAGTAGTGGGGACAGCACAGATACGCAGTATTTT.

This clone showed up just once. V is TRBV29-1 and J is TRBJ1-2; D might be TRBD1 (6 bases). The CDR3 has 13 amino acids. V was shortened by 5 bases and J by 8 bases, with 18 bases between the two germline ends. Per the germline V gene, CDR1 is SQVTM and CDR2 is ANQGSEA. CDR3 sequence (DNA): TGCAGCGTTATTGGATGGGGGGGCGAAGGCTACACCTTC. Translating it yields CSVIGWGGEGYTF.

The rearrangement links TRBV6-5 to TRBJ2-5; D gene uncertain. The end of the DNA fits TRBJ2-7 better, so the J call may be wrong. From germline, CDR1 is MNHEY and CDR2 SVGAGI. The CDR3 totals 15 residues. Here the CDR3 reads CASSYSKAGSYEQYF. CDR3 nucleotide sequence: TGTGCCAGCAGTTACTCGAAGGCCGGGTCCTACGAGCAGTACTTC.

The chain links TRBV27 to TRBJ2-2; D is perhaps TRBD2 (5 bases). V gave up 5 bases and J gave up 0 bases, with 7 bases separating them. The CDR3 has 14 amino acids. Germline V gene data show CDR1 as MNHEY and CDR2 as SMNVEV (reference sequence). The CDR3 region has the DNA TGTGCCAGCAGTGGACTGTCGAACACCGGGGAGCTGTTTTTT. As protein: CASSGLSNTGELFF.

This chain links TRBV6-6 with TRBJ2-7, with D perhaps matching TRBD1 (6 bases). The length of the CDR3 is 11 residues. V gave up 7 bases and J gave up 2 bases, with 6 bases separating them. Germline loops: CDR1 MNHNY, CDR2 SVGAGI (reference sequence). The CDR3 region has the DNA TGTGCCAGCACAGGGGCCTACGAGCAGTACTTC. This sequence encodes CASTGAYEQYF.

The genes are TRBV5-1 and TRBJ2-3, with 8 nucleotides matching TRBD2. The CDR3 length is 15 residues. V trimming: 0 bases; J trimming: 3 bases; junction bases outside the gene matches: 3. CDR1 is SGHRS and CDR2 is YFSETQ in the germline V gene. CDR3 DNA sequence: TGCGCCAGCAGCTTGGAACTAGCGGCAACAGATACGCAGTATTTT. The encoded protein is CASSLELAATDTQYF.

This chain joins TRBV2 and TRBJ1-5; no clear D. Per the germline V gene, CDR1 is SNHLY and CDR2 is FYNNEI. The CDR3 sequence is 13 residues long. Trimming stripped 3 bases from V and 3 bases from J, with 6 bases between. Here the CDR3 reads CASSDRLNQPQHF. As DNA, the CDR3 is TGTGCCAGCAGTGATAGGCTCAATCAGCCCCAGCATTTT.

The gene calls are TRBV11-2 and TRBJ2-5, with 7 bases aligning to TRBD1. Per the germline V gene, CDR1 is SGHAT and CDR2 is FQNNGV. V gave up 1 base and J gave up 5 bases; unmatched junction bases: 10. The CDR3 runs 16 residues. The CDR3 nucleotides read TGTGCCAGCAGCTTAGTCGGGACAGCAAATTGGGAGACCCAGTACTTC. Protein sequence: CASSLVGTANWETQYF.

This chain links TRBV21-1 with TRBJ2-5; no DNA check was done on the table's D call, TRBD2. TRBV21-1 has pseudogene status. The CDR3 is 17 residues long. The CDR3 sequence: CASSKGSSATYQETQYF. CDR3 sequence (DNA): TGTGCCAGCAGCAAAGGGTCTAGCGCCACGTACCAAGAGACCCAGTACTTC.

J is TRBJ2-6 and V is TRBV6-4; the D is unclear. With 3 bases removed from V and 0 bases from J, the gap between germline ends came to 6 bases. The CDR3 runs 15 residues. Germline V gene sequence: CDR1 MRHNA, CDR2 SNTAGT. In nucleotides, the CDR3 is TGTGCCAGCAGTGAAACAGCCTCTGGGGCCAACGTCCTGACTTTC. Protein sequence: CASSETASGANVLTF.

The rearrangement joins TRBV9 to TRBJ2-7; 7 nucleotides align to TRBD2. Per germline, CDR1 SGDLS and CDR2 YYNGEE. V lost 3 bases and J lost 0; bases outside the gene matches: 3. The CDR3 loop spans 14 amino acids. CDR3 region: CASSGSGASYEQYF. As DNA, the CDR3 is TGTGCCAGCAGCGGAAGCGGGGCCTCCTACGAGCAGTACTTC.

The chain is built from TRBV7-8 and TRBJ1-1, with D maybe TRBD1 (5 bases). Trimming removed 0 bases from V and 1 base from J, with 9 bases in between. CDR3 length: 15 amino acids. Germline values: CDR1 SGHVS, CDR2 FQNEAQ. The CDR3 loop reads CASSLAQGSNTEAFF. The CDR3 DNA sequence: TGTGCCAGCAGCTTAGCGCAGGGCTCGAACACTGAAGCTTTCTTT.

J is TRBJ1-1 and V is TRBV28, with D unresolved. Germline assignment: CDR1 MDHEN and CDR2 SYDVKM. Trimming took off 3 bases at V and 5 bases at J, with 4 bases between the two ends. There are 11 residues in the CDR3. The CDR3 DNA reads as TGTGCCAGCAGTTTCGGGACTGAAGCTTTCTTT. Translating it yields CASSFGTEAFF.

The V gene is TRBV5-8, the J gene TRBJ2-5; 7 bases fit TRBD1. Germline assignment: CDR1 SGHTS and CDR2 YDEGEE. With 3 bases clipped from V and 4 bases from J, the junction kept 9 bases outside the gene matches. CDR3 length: 15 amino acids. The CDR3 protein is CASSYPRGGAETQYF. The CDR3 DNA reads TGTGCCAGCAGCTATCCCCGAGGGGGCGCAGAGACCCAGTACTTC.

The CDR3 here is CASSPLSGANYEQYF. DNA of the CDR3: TGTGCCAGTTCCCCTCTCAGCGGGGCGAACTACGAGCAGTACTTC. The chain carries TRBV19 and TRBJ2-7, with 7 bases identical to TRBD2. This CDR3 region has 15 residues. CDR1 LNHDA and CDR2 SQIVND come from the germline V gene (reference sequence). Trimming removed 8 bases from V and 3 bases from J; junction bases left unmatched: 13.

This chain links TRBV5-4 with TRBJ2-3, with TRBD2 matching 7 bases. CDR1 is SGHNT, CDR2 YYREEE, per germline (reference sequence). The CDR3 is 13 amino acids. The ends lost 2 bases at V and 5 bases at J; junction bases unmatched: 2. The CDR3, as DNA: TGTGCCAGCAGCTTCGGCGGGGGAGATACGCAGTATTTT. Translating it yields CASSFGGGDTQYF.

The chain couples TRBV9 to TRBJ1-2; D gene ambiguous. Germline CDR1 and CDR2: SGDLS and YYNGEE. The CDR3 covers 11 residues. V lost 4 bases, J lost 13 bases, and 14 bases lay in between. CDR3 sequence reads: CASSRLSGCTF. The DNA of the CDR3 is TGTGCCAGCAGCCGGTTGTCTGGGTGCACCTTC.

CDR3 amino acids: CSVGLEGGTEAFF. The CDR3 nucleotides read TGCAGCGTTGGACTCGAGGGGGGCACTGAAGCTTTCTTT. This chain joins TRBV29-1 and TRBJ1-1, with D perhaps TRBD1 (6 bases). The CDR3 consists of 13 residues. V lost 4 bases, J lost 4 bases, and 13 bases lay in between. Germline CDR1 reads SQVTM; CDR2 reads ANQGSEA.